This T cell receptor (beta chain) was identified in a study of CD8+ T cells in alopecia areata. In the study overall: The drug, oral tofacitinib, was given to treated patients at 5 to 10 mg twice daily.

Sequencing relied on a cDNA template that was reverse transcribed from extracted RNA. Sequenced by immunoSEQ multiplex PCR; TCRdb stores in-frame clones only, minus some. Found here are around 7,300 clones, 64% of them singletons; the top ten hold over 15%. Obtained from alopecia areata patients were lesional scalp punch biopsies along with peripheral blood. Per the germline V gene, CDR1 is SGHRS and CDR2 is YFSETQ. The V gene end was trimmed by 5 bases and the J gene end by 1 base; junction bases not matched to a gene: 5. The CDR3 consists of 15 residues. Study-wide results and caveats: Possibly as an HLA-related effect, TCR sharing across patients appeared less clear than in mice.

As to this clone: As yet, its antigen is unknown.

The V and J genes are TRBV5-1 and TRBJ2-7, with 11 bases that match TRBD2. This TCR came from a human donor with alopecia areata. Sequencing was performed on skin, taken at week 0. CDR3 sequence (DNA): TGCGCCAGCAGGGCGTCTAGCGGGGGGTCCTACGAGCAGTACTTC. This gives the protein CASRASSGGSYEQYF. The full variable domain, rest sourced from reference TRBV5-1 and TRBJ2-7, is KAGVTQTPRYLIKTRGQQVTLSCSPISGHRSVSWYQQTPGQGLQFLFEYFSETQRNKGNFPGRFSGRQFSNSRSEMNVSTLELGDSALYLCASRASSGGSYEQYFGPGTRLTVT.